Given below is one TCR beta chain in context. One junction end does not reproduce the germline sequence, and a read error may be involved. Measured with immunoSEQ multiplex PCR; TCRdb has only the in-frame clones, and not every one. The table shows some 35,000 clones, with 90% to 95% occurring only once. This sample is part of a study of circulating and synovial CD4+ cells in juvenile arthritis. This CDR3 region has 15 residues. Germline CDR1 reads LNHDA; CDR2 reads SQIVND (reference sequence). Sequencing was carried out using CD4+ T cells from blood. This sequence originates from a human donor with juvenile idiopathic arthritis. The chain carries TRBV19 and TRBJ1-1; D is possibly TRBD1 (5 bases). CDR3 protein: CASSVEAGRLIEAFF. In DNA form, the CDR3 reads TGTGCCAGTAGTGTAGAGGCGGGACGGCTGATTGAAGCTTTCTTT.